This T cell receptor beta chain was recovered during a study of cytotoxic CD8 clonotypes in ibrutinib-treated CLL. Study observations and caveats: The public clonotypes identified were infrequent and showed contraction or stability on treatment.

This CDR3 has 15 residues. In germline, CDR1 is SGHTS, CDR2 YDEGEE. Trimming removed 7 bases from V and 9 bases from J, with 23 bases in between. In regard to this clone: As yet, its antigen is unknown.

Libraries were prepared by immunoSEQ multiplex PCR; TCRdb keeps only in-frame clonotypes and omits some of them. This sample carries about 27,000 clones, approximately 85% of them seen once, and the ten largest clones take approximately 8.1%. This receptor was identified in a human donor with chronic lymphocytic leukemia. Specimen: PBMCs, collected after 24 months of ibrutinib treatment. The chain links TRBV5-8 to TRBJ2-1; the D is unclear. The CDR3 DNA sequence: TGTGCCAGCGGCGACCGGTGGGTGGGTCGAGGTGAGCAGTTCTTC. Its translation: CASGDRWVGRGEQFF.